Below are 20 T cell receptor beta chains sequenced from a single sample in a study of blood T cell repertoires in COVID-19. TCRdb's copy holds only in-frame clones and misses some; the assay was immunoSEQ multiplex PCR. The table lists more than 110,000 clones, more than 60% of them singletons, with roughly 8.6% in the top ten. Sequenced input: peripheral blood. All receptors come from a woman between 45 and 65 years old with active or convalescent COVID-19.

This clone has only one observation. This chain uses TRBV27 with TRBJ2-7; 8 bases agree with TRBD2. Germline lookup yields CDR1 MNHEY and CDR2 SMNVEV (reference sequence). The CDR3 length is 16 residues. V shed 6 bases, J shed 4 bases, and the junction held 14 bases outside the gene matches. The CDR3 loop reads CASSAGGSGTLYEQYF. The DNA of the CDR3 is TGTGCCAGCAGCGCGGGGGGTAGCGGGACCCTTTACGAGCAGTACTTC.

In its sample, this clone was seen once. This chain joins TRBV24-1 and TRBJ2-2; 7 bases line up with TRBD1. With V trimmed by 6 bases and J by 1 base, 4 bases remained unmatched. The CDR3 loop spans 15 amino acids. Germline V gene data show CDR1 as KGHDR and CDR2 as SFDVKD. This chain's CDR3 is CATSPRTGNTGELFF. The CDR3, as DNA: TGTGCCACCAGTCCTAGGACAGGGAACACCGGGGAGCTGTTTTTT.

The chain uses TRBV15 and TRBJ1-2; 8 positions match TRBD1. CDR3 size: 14 residues. V shed 3 bases and J 4 bases; nucleotides not matched to a gene: 4. The germline CDR1 and CDR2 sequences are LNHNV and YYDKDF (reference sequence). This CDR3 is CATSRDREAYGYTF. The DNA for the CDR3 is TGTGCCACCAGCAGGGACAGGGAGGCCTATGGCTACACCTTC.

This chain links TRBV7-9 with TRBJ2-1, with 11 bases fitting TRBD2. The CDR3 has 17 residues. Germline assignment: CDR1 SEHNR and CDR2 FQNEAQ (reference sequence). J lost 10 bases, V lost 1 base, and 12 bases had no gene match. The CDR3, as DNA: TGTGCCAGCAGCTTAGGTGGGACTAGCGGTAAGGTAGGAGAGCAGTTCTTC. Protein product: CASSLGGTSGKVGEQFF.

J is TRBJ1-2 and V is TRBV10-3; D perhaps matches TRBD1 (5 bases). Germline V gives CDR1 ENHRY, CDR2 SYGVKD. Trimming removed 3 bases at V and 2 bases at J, with 7 bases between. The CDR3 consists of 13 residues. In DNA, the CDR3 is TGTGCCATCAGTGACGCAGGGAACTATGGCTACACCTTC. The encoded protein is CAISDAGNYGYTF.

The chain couples TRBV12-3 or TRBV12-4 to TRBJ1-3; D is unclear. This CDR3 region has 13 residues. Between the trimmed V and J ends, which lost 8 bases and 4 bases, there was a span of 12 bases. CDR3: CASRPGGGNTIYF. As DNA, the CDR3 is TGTGCCAGCCGTCCAGGTGGAGGAAACACCATATATTTT.

This clone occurred once. The CDR3 loop reads CASRPRGDRVNSPLHF. The CDR3 DNA is TGTGCCAGCAGACCTAGGGGGGACAGGGTTAATTCACCCCTCCACTTT. V is TRBV2 and J is TRBJ1-6, with 9 positions matching TRBD1. Germline loops: CDR1 SNHLY, CDR2 FYNNEI. The CDR3 has 16 residues. V lost 6 bases and J lost 6; bases outside the gene matches: 9. The full variable domain, in which reference TRBV2 and TRBJ1-6 provide the parts outside the CDR3, is EPEVTQTPSHQVTQMGQEVILRCVPISNHLYFYWYRQILGQKVEFLVSFYNNEISEKSEIFDDQFSVERPDGSNFTLKIRSTKLEDSAMYFCASRPRGDRVNSPLHFGNGTRLTVT.

V gene TRBV7-8 combines with J gene TRBJ2-2; 8 bases line up with TRBD2. CDR1 SGHVS and CDR2 FQNEAQ come from the germline V gene. V gave up 2 bases and J gave up 7 bases; unmatched junction bases: 15. The CDR3 spans 18 residues. CDR3 loop: CASSLSGPVGGAVGELFF. Written as DNA, the CDR3 is TGTGCCAGCAGCTTATCGGGACCAGTCGGGGGGGCGGTCGGGGAGCTGTTTTTT.

The chain recombines TRBV30 with TRBJ1-2; 10 nucleotides align to TRBD1. Per the germline V gene, CDR1 is GTSNPN and CDR2 is SVGIG (reference sequence). This CDR3 region has 15 residues. V lost 2 bases, J lost 2 bases, and 5 bases stayed unmatched. The CDR3 DNA reads as TGTGCCTGGAGTCTCCGGGACAGGGGAAACTATGGCTACACCTTC. Its protein product is CAWSLRDRGNYGYTF.

The chain employs TRBV20-1 and TRBJ2-1, with 14 nucleotides matching TRBD2. V shed 3 bases, J shed 4 bases, and the junction held 5 bases outside the gene matches. Germline V CDR1 and CDR2: DFQATT, SNEGSKA (reference sequence). CDR3 length equals 16 residues. This CDR3 reads CSASGTSGGIYNEQFF. DNA for the CDR3: TGCAGTGCTAGTGGGACTAGCGGGGGAATATACAATGAGCAGTTCTTC.

Only a few counts were recorded for this clone. CDR3 coding DNA: TGTGCCAGTAGGAAGGGGGCAACACAGAACTACGAGCAGTACTTC. This translates into CASRKGATQNYEQYF. The chain uses TRBV19 and TRBJ2-7; 7 bases agree with TRBD1. Germline V gene lookup returns CDR1 LNHDA and CDR2 SQIVND (reference sequence). The ends lost 6 bases at V and 3 bases at J; junction bases unmatched: 11. The length of the CDR3 is 15 residues.

This clone was recorded a few times. The chain employs TRBV14 and TRBJ1-1; tentative D call: TRBD1 (5 bases). V lost 4 bases and J 2 bases, leaving 23 bases between the germline ends. This CDR3 is 18 amino acids long. CDR1 and CDR2 from the germline V gene are SGHDN and FVKESK. The CDR3 DNA sequence: TGTGCCAGCAGCCCCTTTTGGGGGGAACAGGCGGGCAACACTGAAGCTTTCTTT. It yields the protein CASSPFWGEQAGNTEAFF.

This chain joins TRBV7-3 and TRBJ2-2, with D possibly TRBD1 on 6 matching bases. V shed 0 bases and J shed 14 bases, with 10 bases lying between them. The CDR3 is made up of 12 amino acids. CDR1 and CDR2 from the germline V gene are SGHTA and FQGTGA. DNA for the CDR3: TGTGCCAGCAGCTTAACTGGACAGATACTGTTTTTT. Encoded protein: CASSLTGQILFF.

This clone was detected only a few times. The rearrangement joins TRBV5-1 to TRBJ1-1; D ambiguous. V was trimmed by 0 bases and J by 0 bases, leaving 15 bases between them. The CDR3 totals 17 residues. Germline CDR1 and CDR2: SGHRS and YFSETQ. This CDR3 is CASSLGGGGAMNTEAFF. CDR3 DNA: TGCGCCAGCAGCTTGGGAGGTGGCGGAGCGATGAACACTGAAGCTTTCTTT.

V and J are TRBV5-1 and TRBJ2-5; no definite D call. The CDR3 consists of 14 residues. The V end lost 3 bases, the J end lost 1 base, and 10 bases lay between the germline ends. CDR1 is SGHRS and CDR2 is YFSETQ in the germline V gene. For the CDR3, the DNA is TGCGCCAGCAGCTCCTCGACGGGCCAAGAGACCCAGTACTTC. This codes for CASSSSTGQETQYF. Combining the CDR3 with reference TRBV5-1 and TRBJ2-5 gives the whole variable domain KAGVTQTPRYLIKTRGQQVTLSCSPISGHRSVSWYQQTPGQGLQFLFEYFSETQRNKGNFPGRFSGRQFSNSRSEMNVSTLELGDSALYLCASSSSTGQETQYFGPGTRLLVL.

The chain is built from TRBV6-2 or TRBV6-3 and TRBJ1-3, with D possibly matching TRBD1 (6 bases). Germline CDR1 MNHEY, CDR2 SVGEGT. Deletions cut 2 bases from V and 1 base from J, with 9 bases between. The CDR3 extends over 15 amino acids. The CDR3 loop reads CASSYGDRSGNTIYF. The CDR3 nucleotides are TGTGCCAGCAGTTACGGTGACAGGTCTGGAAACACCATATATTTT.

This sequence joins TRBV11-2 and TRBJ1-1, with D maybe TRBD1 (6 bases). Between the trimmed V and J ends, which lost 5 bases and 6 bases, there was a span of 16 bases. Germline values: CDR1 SGHAT, CDR2 FQNNGV. The CDR3 sequence is 14 residues long. CDR3 residues: CASSPQGWFAEAFF. CDR3 in DNA: TGTGCCAGCAGCCCCCAGGGGTGGTTCGCTGAAGCTTTCTTT. Variable domain in full (rest from reference TRBV11-2 and TRBJ1-1): EAGVAQSPRYKIIEKRQSVAFWCNPISGHATLYWYQQILGQGPKLLIQFQNNGVVDDSQLPKDRFSAERLKGVDSTLKIQPAKLEDSAVYLCASSPQGWFAEAFFGQGTRLTVV.

The rearrangement links TRBV18 to TRBJ1-2; perhaps TRBD1 as D (5 bases). Trimming pared 0 bases from V and 5 bases from J, leaving 13 bases between. Germline V gene sequence: CDR1 KGHSH, CDR2 LQKENI. This CDR3 is built from 15 residues. The CDR3 region is CASSPPEGALYGYTF. In nucleotides, the CDR3 is TGTGCCAGCTCACCACCGGAAGGGGCCCTTTATGGCTACACCTTC.

V is TRBV2 and J is TRBJ1-2; D unresolved. Germline CDR1 reads SNHLY; CDR2 reads FYNNEI. The CDR3 loop spans 14 amino acids. Trimming took 1 base from V and 7 from J, leaving 13 bases between them. The CDR3 bases are TGTGCCAGCAGTGAAGAGTCCGGGGAAAGTGGCTACACCTTC. It encodes CASSEESGESGYTF.

The J gene is TRBJ2-2, the V gene TRBV6-5; 7 bases line up with TRBD1. J lost 4 bases, V lost 5 bases, and 7 bases had no gene match. CDR3 length: 15 amino acids. CDR1 is MNHEY and CDR2 is SVGAGI in the germline V gene. For the CDR3, the DNA is TGTGCCAGCAGTATTACAGGGGTGGTCACCGGGGAGCTGTTTTTT. Translation gives CASSITGVVTGELFF.